A single sample gave rise to the 29 T cell receptor beta chains below, sequenced in a study of blood T cell repertoires in COVID-19. Using immunoSEQ multiplex PCR, the repertoire was profiled, and TCRdb retains in-frame clones only, with some absent. The sample carries 200,000 to 250,000 clones, 82% recorded once. Sequencing used peripheral blood. Receptor source: a woman of 80 years or more with acute or convalescent COVID-19.

The chain joins TRBV20-1 to TRBJ2-5, with D maybe TRBD2 (6 bases). The CDR3 is 14 amino acids. V was pared by 3 bases and J by 4 bases, with 15 bases between. Germline CDR1 and CDR2: DFQATT and SNEGSKA (reference sequence). In DNA form, the CDR3 reads TGCAGTGCTAGTTTGGGCGGGGAGGTAGAGACCCAGTACTTC. Its protein product is CSASLGGEVETQYF.

The CDR3 nucleotides read TGTGCCAGCAGTCGAGCAGGGGGCTACGAGCAGTACTTC. It specifies CASSRAGGYEQYF. The V gene is TRBV2, the J gene TRBJ2-7; TRBD1 matches at 7 bases. Trimming took 5 bases from V and 3 from J; bases not matched to a gene: 4. The length of the CDR3 is 13 residues. The V gene's germline CDR1 is SNHLY and CDR2 FYNNEI.

The chain links TRBV3-1 (or the pseudogene TRBV3-2) to TRBJ1-2; D is perhaps TRBD1 (5 bases). The germline CDR1 and CDR2 sequences are LGHDT and YNNKEL (reference sequence). The germline V and J ends were trimmed by 4 bases and 3 bases, with 15 bases remaining between them. This CDR3 has 15 amino acids. The CDR3 nucleotides are TGTGCCAGCAGCCCTCGGGGGGGAGGTTACTATGGCTACACCTTC. It translates to CASSPRGGGYYGYTF.

This clone came up once. The chain joins TRBV3-1 (or the pseudogene TRBV3-2) to TRBJ2-7, with 8 bases matching TRBD2. V dropped 5 bases and J dropped 6; count of bases not matched to a gene: 15. Germline CDR1 LGHDT, CDR2 YNNKEL (reference sequence). The CDR3 spans 16 residues. The CDR3 DNA follows: TGTGCCAGCAGCAACCGGGGTAGCGGGGCCCTCGGCGAGCAGTACTTC. Translation gives CASSNRGSGALGEQYF.

J is TRBJ1-3 and V is TRBV12-3 or TRBV12-4, with D uncertain. The CDR3 has 12 residues. V lost 5 bases, J lost 4 bases, and 6 bases lay in between. The CDR3 sequence: CASSSQGNTIYF. The CDR3 nucleotides read TGTGCCAGCAGTAGTCAGGGAAACACCATATATTTT.

The table lists this clone with a count of one. V usage is TRBV2 and J usage is TRBJ1-3, with a tentative D call TRBD1 (6 bases). The germline V gene encodes CDR1 SNHLY and CDR2 FYNNEI. V was clipped by 6 bases and J by 2 bases, with 14 bases between them. This CDR3 has 15 amino acids. CDR3 amino acids: CASRRKQGPGNTIYF. CDR3 DNA sequence: TGTGCCAGCAGGCGGAAACAGGGTCCTGGAAACACCATATATTTT. Variable domain in full (rest from reference TRBV2 and TRBJ1-3): EPEVTQTPSHQVTQMGQEVILRCVPISNHLYFYWYRQILGQKVEFLVSFYNNEISEKSEIFDDQFSVERPDGSNFTLKIRSTKLEDSAMYFCASRRKQGPGNTIYFGEGSWLTVV.

This clone occurred once. The chain uses TRBV6-6 and TRBJ1-1; D ambiguous. In germline, CDR1 is MNHNY, CDR2 SVGAGI (reference sequence). The CDR3 runs 14 residues. Trimming left V 2 bases short and J 0 bases short, with 7 bases between. DNA of the CDR3: TGTGCCAGCAGTTACGACGGGTTGAACACTGAAGCTTTCTTT. Its protein is CASSYDGLNTEAFF.

The rearrangement links TRBV4-1 to TRBJ1-1; no definite D call. CDR1 and CDR2 from the germline V gene are MGHRA and YSYEKL. The length of the CDR3 is 14 residues. V was cut by 2 bases and J by 5 bases, with 12 bases left in between. The CDR3 nucleotides are TGCGCCAGCAGCCAAAGGGAGGTGGGGACTGAAGCTTTCTTT. This translates into CASSQREVGTEAFF.

The chain combines TRBV5-4 with TRBJ1-2; D may be TRBD1 (5 bases). Between the trimmed V and J ends, which lost 0 bases and 5 bases, there was a span of 11 bases. Germline CDR1 SGHNT, CDR2 YYREEE (reference sequence). The CDR3 sequence is 14 residues long. The CDR3 protein is CASSLDPGEYGYTF. The CDR3 DNA follows: TGTGCCAGCAGCTTGGATCCGGGGGAGTATGGCTACACCTTC.

This chain uses TRBV5-5 with TRBJ2-5, with a tentative D call TRBD2 (5 bases). Germline assignment: CDR1 SGHKS and CDR2 YYEKEE (reference sequence). V lost 1 base and J lost 4, with 14 bases in between. The length of the CDR3 is 15 residues. The CDR3 region has the DNA TGTGCCAGCAGCTTGAGGGCAGGAGGCATAGAGACCCAGTACTTC. This encodes CASSLRAGGIETQYF.

CDR3 sequence reads: CASSPRSGGFGGELFF. CDR3 nucleotides: TGTGCCAGCTCACCCCGAAGTGGAGGGTTCGGCGGGGAGCTGTTTTTT. The chain uses TRBV18 and TRBJ2-2, with TRBD2 as a possible D gene (6 bases). This CDR3 contains 16 residues. CDR1 and CDR2 from the germline V gene are KGHSH and LQKENI. The V gene lost 3 bases and the J gene lost 7 bases, with 18 bases spanning the gap.

V and J are TRBV6-2 or TRBV6-3 and TRBJ1-3, with a possible D match to TRBD1 (5 bases). V was cut by 4 bases and J by 0 bases, with 13 bases left in between. The CDR3 has 16 amino acids. CDR1 and CDR2 from the germline V gene are MNHEY and SVGEGT. CDR3 coding DNA: TGTGCCAGCAGTTCCCCTGGACACAGCTCTGGAAACACCATATATTTT. Its protein is CASSSPGHSSGNTIYF.

J is TRBJ1-2 and V is TRBV4-1; D perhaps matches TRBD1 (6 bases). Germline V gives CDR1 MGHRA, CDR2 YSYEKL. The ends were cut back, 4 bases at V and 3 bases at J, with 15 bases in the middle. The CDR3 has 15 residues. The CDR3 here is CASSPRDNEYYGYTF. CDR3 nucleotides: TGCGCCAGCAGCCCCCGGGACAACGAGTACTATGGCTACACCTTC.

This clone was observed a few times. The gene calls are TRBV18 and TRBJ2-3; D gene unclear. Per the germline V gene, CDR1 is KGHSH and CDR2 is LQKENI. This CDR3 spans 14 amino acids. V gave up 1 base and J gave up 4 bases, with 9 bases separating them. The CDR3 sequence: CASSPQRQSDTQYF. For the CDR3, the DNA is TGTGCCAGCTCACCACAGAGGCAGTCAGATACGCAGTATTTT. Filled out from reference TRBV18 and TRBJ2-3, the complete variable domain reads NAGVMQNPRHLVRRRGQEARLRCSPMKGHSHVYWYRQLPEEGLKFMVYLQKENIIDESGMPKERFSAEFPKEGPSILRIQQVVRGDSAAYFCASSPQRQSDTQYFGPGTRLTVL.

The chain employs TRBV5-1 and TRBJ1-4; 7 bases align to TRBD1. Germline V gene sequence: CDR1 SGHRS, CDR2 YFSETQ. The CDR3 sequence is 15 residues long. V dropped 0 bases and J dropped 4; count of bases not matched to a gene: 3. In nucleotides, the CDR3 is TGCGCCAGCAGCTTGGCACAGGGGCGTAATGAAAAACTGTTTTTT. Translating gives CASSLAQGRNEKLFF.

V is TRBV19 and J is TRBJ2-7; 9 bases map to TRBD1. CDR3 length: 14 residues. V was clipped by 3 bases and J by 2 bases; unmatched bases: 2. From germline, CDR1 is LNHDA and CDR2 SQIVND (reference sequence). CDR3 in amino acids: CASSMGQGPYEQYF. In DNA, the CDR3 is TGTGCCAGTAGTATGGGACAGGGACCCTACGAGCAGTACTTC.

With respect to this clone: A read error may produce the germline difference seen at one junction end. This sample also contains other DNA sequences that code for the same CDR3. The genes are TRBV27 and TRBJ1-2; D is perhaps TRBD1 (5 bases). The CDR3 consists of 15 residues. Germline loops: CDR1 MNHEY, CDR2 SMNVEV (reference sequence). The chain's CDR3 is CASSPAGGIGYGYTF. The CDR3 DNA follows: TGTGCCAGCAGTCCCGCGGGGGGGATTGGCTATGGTTACACCTTC.

The gene calls are TRBV11-1 and TRBJ1-1; no definite D call. The V gene's germline CDR1 is SGHAT and CDR2 FQDESV (reference sequence). The CDR3 has 15 residues. Trimming shortened V by 0 bases and J by 1 base, and 9 bases separated the two germline ends. CDR3 region: CASSLARGANTEAFF. The CDR3 DNA follows: TGTGCCAGCAGCTTAGCACGGGGAGCGAACACTGAAGCTTTCTTT. Full variable domain (missing parts from reference TRBV11-1 and TRBJ1-1): EAEVAQSPRYKITEKSQAVAFWCDPISGHATLYWYRQILGQGPELLVQFQDESVVDDSQLPKDRFSAERLKGVDSTLKIQPAELGDSAMYLCASSLARGANTEAFFGQGTRLTVV.

The chain uses TRBV4-1 and TRBJ1-1, with 11 positions matching TRBD1. V gave up 1 base and J gave up 3 bases; unmatched junction bases: 4. CDR1 is MGHRA and CDR2 is YSYEKL in the germline V gene. There are 16 residues in the CDR3. CDR3 sequence: CASSQGDRGVHTEAFF. The CDR3 DNA sequence: TGCGCCAGCAGCCAAGGGGACAGGGGGGTACACACTGAAGCTTTCTTT.

J is TRBJ1-2 and V is TRBV30; D gene ambiguous. CDR1 is GTSNPN and CDR2 is SVGIG in the germline V gene (reference sequence). Trimming took off 4 bases at V and 4 bases at J, with 10 bases between the two ends. The CDR3 runs to 12 residues. DNA of the CDR3: TGTGCCTGGATGGTTGGGAGCTATGGCTACACCTTC. It encodes CAWMVGSYGYTF. The full variable domain, in which reference TRBV30 and TRBJ1-2 provide the parts outside the CDR3, is SQTIHQWPATLVQPVGSPLSLECTVEGTSNPNLYWYRQAAGRGLQLLFYSVGIGQISSEVPQNLSASRPQDRQFILSSKKLLLSDSGFYLCAWMVGSYGYTFGSGTRLTVV.

This clone came up a few times. V and J are TRBV2 and TRBJ2-2, with TRBD2 identical over 10 bases. This CDR3 comprises 15 residues. The V and J ends lost 7 bases and 6 bases, in that order; junction bases with no gene match: 8. Germline loops: CDR1 SNHLY, CDR2 FYNNEI. CDR3 loop: CASTPSGGGAGELFF. The CDR3 DNA follows: TGTGCCAGCACCCCTAGCGGGGGTGGCGCCGGGGAGCTGTTTTTT.

The V and J genes are TRBV2 and TRBJ1-5; 7 bases map to TRBD1. CDR1 is SNHLY and CDR2 is FYNNEI in the germline V gene. With 7 bases clipped from V and 6 bases from J, the junction kept 6 bases outside the gene matches. This CDR3 has 13 amino acids. CDR3 bases: TGTGCCAGCACGACAGGGAGTCCTCAGCCCCAGCATTTT. Its translation is CASTTGSPQPQHF.

The chain employs TRBV27 and TRBJ2-7; 15 nucleotides align to TRBD2. Germline assignment: CDR1 MNHEY and CDR2 SMNVEV (reference sequence). V trimming: 2 bases; J trimming: 2 bases; junction bases outside the gene matches: 13. CDR3 length equals 20 residues. The CDR3 DNA is TGTGCCAGCAGTTTAGAGGGGACTAGCGGGGGGTCCCACCGCGCCTACGAGCAGTACTTC. Protein product: CASSLEGTSGGSHRAYEQYF.

The table lists this clone with a few counts. This sequence joins TRBV11-2 and TRBJ2-1; 9 bases are shared with TRBD1. After removal of 2 bases from V and 7 bases from J, the junction contained 6 bases not matched to a gene. The CDR3 contains 15 residues. Per the germline V gene, CDR1 is SGHAT and CDR2 is FQNNGV. The CDR3 coding sequence is TGTGCCAGCAGCTTATCGGGGACAGGGAGGAATGAGCAGTTCTTC. Its translation is CASSLSGTGRNEQFF.

This clone was detected only once. The chain combines TRBV19 with TRBJ2-7; possibly TRBD1 for D (5 bases). Deletions cut 0 bases from V and 2 bases from J, with 17 bases between. Germline lookup yields CDR1 LNHDA and CDR2 SQIVND (reference sequence). The CDR3 covers 17 residues. The CDR3 DNA reads TGTGCCAGTAGTATAGATCCCCGCAGGGCGATAACCTACGAGCAGTACTTC. Translating gives CASSIDPRRAITYEQYF.

V usage is TRBV7-2 and J usage is TRBJ1-3; D is uncertain. V was trimmed by 3 bases and J by 0 bases, leaving 12 bases between them. The CDR3 consists of 16 residues. CDR1 is SGHTA and CDR2 is FQGNSA in the germline V gene. The CDR3 nucleotides read TGTGCCAGCAGCTTGGAGACCCTGAGCTCTGGAAACACCATATATTTT. It yields the protein CASSLETLSSGNTIYF.

This chain joins TRBV30 and TRBJ2-2; the D gene is possibly TRBD2 (6 bases). Trimming pared 7 bases from V and 0 bases from J, leaving 18 bases between. This CDR3 has 16 residues. Germline values: CDR1 GTSNPN, CDR2 SVGIG (reference sequence). CDR3 bases: TGTGCCTCCCGAGGAGGGGACCGTTCGAACACCGGGGAGCTGTTTTTT. Its protein product is CASRGGDRSNTGELFF.

Notes on this clone: At the DNA level, this CDR3 is encoded by other sequences in the same sample as well. The chain combines TRBV12-3 or TRBV12-4 with TRBJ1-5; D is undetermined. The CDR3 sequence is 12 residues long. V lost 6 bases, J lost 9 bases, and 12 bases lay in between. The CDR3 coding sequence is TGTGCCAGCAGCCTTTGGTTGAGGCCCCAGCATTTT. As protein: CASSLWLRPQHF.

The CDR3 spells CASGLGLAGGEETQYF. DNA of the CDR3: TGTGCTAGTGGTTTGGGGCTAGCGGGGGGTGAGGAGACCCAGTACTTC. The rearrangement links TRBV12-5 to TRBJ2-5, with 11 bases matching TRBD2. This CDR3 has 16 residues. CDR1 is LGHNT, CDR2 FRNRAP, per germline. The J segment lost 5 bases and the V segment lost 1 base, leaving 6 bases of the junction unmatched.